This T cell receptor beta chain comes out of a study of blood T cell repertoires in COVID-19. Whole-study context: Both acute and convalescent COVID-19 samples were obtained from the United States, Italy and Spain. The analysed material was cDNA or gDNA that came from T cells, B-cell-depleted T cells, or PBMCs.

Germline loops: CDR1 MDHEN, CDR2 SYDVKM. The CDR3 extends over 15 amino acids. The V and J ends lost 6 bases and 3 bases, in that order; junction bases with no gene match: 8. Per the study methods: Cell counts per sample came from amplifying reference gene primers. Only in-frame clones appear in the TCRdb table, and some are missing; sequencing was by immunoSEQ multiplex PCR. Clonal size and the V and J genes are those of that table, whereas D and trimming came from the DNA. The table records just under 65,000 clones, around four fifths of them present only once. J is TRBJ1-5 and V is TRBV28; 7 nucleotides match TRBD1. Specimen: peripheral blood. This TCR derives from a human donor in a cohort sampled during active COVID-19. The CDR3 protein is CASRITGAINQPQHF. Here the CDR3 DNA reads TGTGCCAGCAGGATTACAGGGGCCATCAATCAGCCCCAGCATTTT.